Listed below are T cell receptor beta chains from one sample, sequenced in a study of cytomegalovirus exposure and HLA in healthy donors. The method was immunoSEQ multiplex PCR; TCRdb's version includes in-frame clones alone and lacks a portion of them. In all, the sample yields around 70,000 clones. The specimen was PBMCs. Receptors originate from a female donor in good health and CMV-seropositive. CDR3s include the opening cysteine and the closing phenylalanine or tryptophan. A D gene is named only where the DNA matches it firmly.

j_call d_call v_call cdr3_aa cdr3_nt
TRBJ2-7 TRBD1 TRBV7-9 CASSLGDSPYEQYF TGTGCCAGCAGCTTAGGGGACAGCCCCTACGAGCAGTACTTC
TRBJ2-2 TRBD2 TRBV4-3 CASSPTVLAGENTGELFF TGCGCCAGCAGCCCCACCGTCCTAGCGGGGGAGAACACCGGGGAGCTGTTTTTT
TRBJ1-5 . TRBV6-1 CASRQGGNQHQHF TGTGCCAGCAGGCAGGGAGGGAATCAGCACCAGCATTTT
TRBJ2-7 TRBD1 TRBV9 CASSSSPGTGAEIYEQYF TGTGCCAGCAGCTCCAGTCCCGGGACAGGGGCCGAGATCTACGAGCAGTACTTC
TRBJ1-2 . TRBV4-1 CASSLEGTSSSYGYTF TGCGCCAGCAGCCTAGAAGGGACATCCTCTAGCTATGGCTACACCTTC
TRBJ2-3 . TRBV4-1 CASSEEGTDTQYF TGCGCCAGCAGTGAAGAGGGAACAGATACGCAGTATTTT
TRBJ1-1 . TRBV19 CASSPLTGVNTEAFF TGTGCCAGTAGTCCTTTGACAGGAGTTAACACTGAAGCTTTCTTT
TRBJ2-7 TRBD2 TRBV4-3 CASSAQSGDPYEQYF TGCGCCAGCAGCGCTCAGAGCGGGGACCCCTACGAGCAGTACTTC
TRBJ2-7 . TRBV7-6 CASSPDGTRFAYEQYF TGTGCCAGCAGCCCCGACGGGACTCGATTTGCCTACGAGCAGTACTTC
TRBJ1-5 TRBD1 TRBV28 CASRIRTGSNQPQHF TGTGCCAGCCGAATTCGGACAGGCTCCAATCAGCCCCAGCATTTT
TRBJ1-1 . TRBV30 CAWSSQGMNTEAFF TGTGCCTGGAGTTCGCAGGGGATGAACACTGAAGCTTTCTTT
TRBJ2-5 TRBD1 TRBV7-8 CASSPNDRGQETQYF TGTGCCAGCAGCCCCAATGACAGGGGCCAAGAGACCCAGTACTTC
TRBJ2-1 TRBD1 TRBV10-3 CAIREGQGMDEQFF TGTGCCATCAGGGAGGGACAGGGAATGGATGAGCAGTTCTTC
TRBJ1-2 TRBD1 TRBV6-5 CASSYSTGGAGYTF TGTGCCAGCAGTTACTCAACAGGGGGCGCGGGCTACACCTTC
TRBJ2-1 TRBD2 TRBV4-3 CASSQTSVSSSDNEQFF TGCGCCAGCAGCCAAACTAGCGTTTCAAGCTCCGACAATGAGCAGTTCTTC
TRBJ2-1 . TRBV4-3 CASSSPPRVNEQFF TGCGCCAGCAGCTCCCCCCCCCGGGTCAATGAGCAGTTCTTC
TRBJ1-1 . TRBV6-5 CASSRQPNTEAFF TGTGCCAGCAGCCGACAGCCGAACACTGAAGCTTTCTTT
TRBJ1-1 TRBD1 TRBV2 CASNRWTGGGDTEAFF TGTGCCAGCAATAGATGGACAGGGGGAGGAGACACTGAAGCTTTCTTT
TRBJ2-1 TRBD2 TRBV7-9 CASSPGTSTSEQFF TGTGCCAGCAGCCCCGGGACTAGCACTAGTGAGCAGTTCTTC
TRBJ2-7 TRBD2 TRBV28 CASSSSGRAYEQYF TGTGCCAGCAGTTCTAGCGGGAGGGCCTACGAGCAGTACTTC
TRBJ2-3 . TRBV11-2 CASNPGDRSTDTQYF TGTGCCAGCAACCCGGGGGACAGAAGCACAGATACGCAGTATTTT